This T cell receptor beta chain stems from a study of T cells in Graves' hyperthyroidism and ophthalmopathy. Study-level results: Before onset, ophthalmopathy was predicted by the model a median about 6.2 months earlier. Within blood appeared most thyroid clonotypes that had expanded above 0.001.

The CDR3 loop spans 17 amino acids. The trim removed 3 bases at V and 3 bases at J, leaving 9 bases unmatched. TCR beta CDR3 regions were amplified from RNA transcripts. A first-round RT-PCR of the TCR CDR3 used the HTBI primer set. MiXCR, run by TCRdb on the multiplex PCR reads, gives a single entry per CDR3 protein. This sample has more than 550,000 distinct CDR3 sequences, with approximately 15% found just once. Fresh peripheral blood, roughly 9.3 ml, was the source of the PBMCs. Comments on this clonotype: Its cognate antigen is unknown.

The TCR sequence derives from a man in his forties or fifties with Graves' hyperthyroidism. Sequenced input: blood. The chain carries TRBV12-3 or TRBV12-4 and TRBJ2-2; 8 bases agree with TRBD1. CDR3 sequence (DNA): TGTGCCAGCAGTTTGAGAGGACAGGGAATCGACACCGGGGAGCTGTTTTTT. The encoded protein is CASSLRGQGIDTGELFF.